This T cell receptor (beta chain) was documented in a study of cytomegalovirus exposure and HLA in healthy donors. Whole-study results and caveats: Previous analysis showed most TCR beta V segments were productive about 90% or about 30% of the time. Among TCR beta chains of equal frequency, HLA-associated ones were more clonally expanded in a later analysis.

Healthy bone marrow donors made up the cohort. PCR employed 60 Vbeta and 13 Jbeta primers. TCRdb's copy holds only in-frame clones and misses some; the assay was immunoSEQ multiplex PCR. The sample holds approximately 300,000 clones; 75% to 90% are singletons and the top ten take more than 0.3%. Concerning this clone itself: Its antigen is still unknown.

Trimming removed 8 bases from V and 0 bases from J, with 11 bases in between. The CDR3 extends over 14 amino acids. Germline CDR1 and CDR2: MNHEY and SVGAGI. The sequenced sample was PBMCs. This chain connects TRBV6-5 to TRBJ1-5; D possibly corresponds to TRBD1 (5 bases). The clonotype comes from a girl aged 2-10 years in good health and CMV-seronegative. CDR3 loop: CASSQTDSNQPQHF. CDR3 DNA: TGTGCCAGCTCCCAGACAGATAGCAATCAGCCCCAGCATTTT.